This T cell receptor (beta chain) was recorded in a study of ipilimumab plus nivolumab after autologous stem cell transplantation. Study overall: Patients received a median of about 5 ipilimumab and about 8 nivolumab doses. The DLBCL cohort had primary refractory and relapsed disease, with 18-month progression-free survival of around 86% and 29%. Study observations and caveats: The authors say TCR, Treg and microbiome findings warrant further study.

Checkpoint therapy with ipilimumab 1 mg/kg began 14 to 28 days after transplant. This CDR3 is 15 amino acids long. Germline V gives CDR1 GTSNPN, CDR2 SVGIG (reference sequence). V trimming: 5 bases; J trimming: 2 bases; junction bases outside the gene matches: 8. Clones were read by immunoSEQ multiplex PCR, and TCRdb kept only the in-frame ones, dropping some. The sample carries tens of thousands of clones, about 83% recorded once. This clone was recorded a few times. What it binds is unknown. The sample consisted of PBMCs, taken in a trial of ipilimumab plus nivolumab as post-transplant consolidation. The chain has TRBV30 and TRBJ1-1; 10 bases line up with TRBD1. The sequence came from a male donor with diffuse large B-cell lymphoma. The CDR3 is CAWDSGQGINTEAFF. The CDR3 nucleotides read TGTGCCTGGGACTCGGGACAGGGGATAAACACTGAAGCTTTCTTT.